This passage covers 22 T cell receptor beta chains from one sample sequenced in a study of T cells in tumors after PD-1 blockade. Clones were sequenced by immunoSEQ multiplex PCR, and TCRdb holds only the in-frame ones, with some missing. The repertoire holds 11,000 or so clones, roughly three fifths seen once, with 16% in the top ten. The sample in question was tumor tissue, obtained before anti-PD-1 treatment. These TCRs come from a human donor with basal cell carcinoma.

The rearrangement links TRBV7-2 to TRBJ2-3, with D perhaps TRBD2 (5 bases). Looked up from germline, CDR1 is SGHTA and CDR2 is FQGNSA. The CDR3 spans 14 residues. V lost 4 bases and J 5 bases, leaving 13 bases between the germline ends. The DNA for the CDR3 is TGTGCCAGCAGCTCGCCGGGATCCCAAGATACGCAGTATTTT. As protein: CASSSPGSQDTQYF.

In its sample, this clone was seen once. The chain recombines TRBV27 with TRBJ2-3; possible D gene TRBD2, 6 bases. The CDR3 has 15 amino acids. V gave up 5 bases and J gave up 0 bases, with 12 bases separating them. Germline assignment: CDR1 MNHEY and CDR2 SMNVEV (reference sequence). For the CDR3, the DNA is TGTGCCAGCAGTCCCCCCGCGGGGAGCACAGATACGCAGTATTTT. Translated: CASSPPAGSTDTQYF.

In this sample, this clone is large. CDR3 nucleotide sequence: TGTGCCAGCAGCTTAGAAGGGTTCACTGAAGCTTTCTTT. Translated, it gives CASSLEGFTEAFF. The V call is TRBV7-2, the J call TRBJ1-1; D is ambiguous. V lost 1 base and J 4 bases, leaving 7 bases between the germline ends. This CDR3 has 13 amino acids. Germline V CDR1 and CDR2: SGHTA, FQGNSA.

This clone is labeled medium-sized. V is TRBV29-1 and J is TRBJ2-7; perhaps TRBD2 as D (6 bases). CDR3 length equals 14 residues. With 7 bases removed from V and 5 bases from J, the gap between germline ends came to 21 bases. Germline V gene lookup returns CDR1 SQVTM and CDR2 ANQGSEA. CDR3 region: CSAHSAGFPDEQYF. The CDR3 region has the DNA TGCAGCGCCCATAGTGCGGGGTTCCCCGACGAGCAGTACTTC.

This clone has just one count. This chain connects TRBV27 to TRBJ2-5; D is perhaps TRBD2 (6 bases). Germline V gene data show CDR1 as MNHEY and CDR2 as SMNVEV (reference sequence). The CDR3 sequence is 15 residues long. The V end was cut by 0 bases, the J end by 5 bases, with 13 bases between. The CDR3: CASSLSAGYYETQYF. CDR3 nucleotides: TGTGCCAGCAGTTTATCGGCGGGGTATTACGAGACCCAGTACTTC.

This chain connects TRBV19 to TRBJ1-1, with TRBD1 identical over 7 bases. Germline V CDR1 and CDR2: LNHDA, SQIVND (reference sequence). Germline trimming cut 8 bases from V and 5 bases from J; bases unmatched to any gene: 8. This CDR3 region has 13 residues. CDR3 sequence reads: CASCPDRRTEAFF. The CDR3 nucleotides are TGTGCCAGTTGCCCGGACAGGAGGACTGAAGCTTTCTTT.

This chain joins TRBV5-1 and TRBJ2-3, with 8 bases that match TRBD1. Germline V gene data show CDR1 as SGHRS and CDR2 as YFSETQ. The trim removed 3 bases at V and 8 bases at J, leaving 14 bases unmatched. CDR3 length: 16 amino acids. As DNA, the CDR3 is TGCGCCAGCAGCTCAGACAGGGGCGGCGAACTTAGTACGCAGTATTTT. This sequence encodes CASSSDRGGELSTQYF.

The chain carries TRBV3-1 (or the pseudogene TRBV3-2) and TRBJ2-7, with D uncertain. The V and J ends lost 4 bases and 1 base respectively, with 8 bases between them. The CDR3 runs 13 residues. Germline CDR1 reads LGHDT; CDR2 reads YNNKEL (reference sequence). CDR3 sequence (DNA): TGTGCCAGCAGCCCTCGACATTCCTACGAGCAGTACTTC. Translation gives CASSPRHSYEQYF.

By frequency in the sample, this clone is medium-sized (0.01 to 0.1%). The rearrangement uses TRBV7-8 and TRBJ1-5; D gene uncertain. From germline, CDR1 is SGHVS and CDR2 FQNEAQ. This CDR3 has 13 amino acids. Trimming left V 0 bases short and J 7 bases short, with 7 bases between. The CDR3 DNA reads TGTGCCAGCAGCTTAGCTTCCAGACAGCCCCAGCATTTT. Translating it yields CASSLASRQPQHF.

CDR3 residues: CASSPDFSYEQYF. CDR3 DNA sequence: TGTGCCAGCAGCCCGGACTTTTCCTACGAGCAGTACTTC. This sequence joins TRBV7-2 and TRBJ2-7; TRBD2 is a possible D gene (5 bases). The CDR3 contains 13 residues. The germline gives CDR1 SGHTA, CDR2 FQGNSA. The V gene lost 5 bases and the J gene lost 1 base, with 9 bases spanning the gap.

The chain couples TRBV19 to TRBJ2-7; 10 bases are a match to TRBD2. Per germline, CDR1 LNHDA and CDR2 SQIVND (reference sequence). Germline trimming cut 6 bases from V and 1 base from J; bases unmatched to any gene: 6. This CDR3 is 15 amino acids long. This chain's CDR3 is CASSLSGGPSYEQYF. The DNA for the CDR3 is TGTGCCAGTAGCCTTAGCGGGGGGCCGTCCTACGAGCAGTACTTC.

CDR3: CASSLDGLNQPQHF. The CDR3 DNA sequence: TGTGCCAGCAGCTTAGACGGACTCAATCAGCCCCAGCATTTT. The J gene is TRBJ1-5, the V gene TRBV7-2; D not certain. The V end lost 1 base, the J end lost 3 bases, and 7 bases lay between the germline ends. This CDR3 region has 14 residues. Germline V lookup: CDR1 SGHTA, CDR2 FQGNSA. The entire variable domain, with the rest obtained from reference TRBV7-2 and TRBJ1-5, is as follows: GAGVSQSPSNKVTEKGKDVELRCDPISGHTALYWYRQSLGQGLEFLIYFQGNSAPDKSGLPSDRFSAERTGGSVSTLTIQRTQQEDSAVYLCASSLDGLNQPQHFGDGTRLSIL.

The rearrangement joins TRBV28 to TRBJ1-2; TRBD1 might be the D (5 bases). CDR1 and CDR2 (germline): MDHEN, SYDVKM. Trimming cost V 8 bases and J 4 bases, with 11 bases left between them. The CDR3 has 12 residues. In nucleotides, the CDR3 is TGTGCCAGCGAGGGGTTGGTCTATGGCTACACCTTC. Translating it yields CASEGLVYGYTF.

The chain combines TRBV4-2 with TRBJ1-6; D uncertain. The CDR3 sequence is 15 residues long. Between the trimmed V and J ends, which lost 2 bases and 6 bases, there was a span of 11 bases. Germline V gene data show CDR1 as LGHNA and CDR2 as YNFKEQ. Here the CDR3 DNA reads TGTGCCAGCAGCCAACAAGTAAAGGGTAATTCACCCCTCCACTTT. As protein: CASSQQVKGNSPLHF.

The chain combines TRBV29-1 with TRBJ2-1, with D maybe TRBD2 (5 bases). The CDR3 consists of 14 residues. The ends were cut back, 6 bases at V and 7 bases at J, with 19 bases in the middle. The germline V gene encodes CDR1 SQVTM and CDR2 ANQGSEA. The CDR3 DNA follows: TGCAGCGTCGGCCCTAGAGGGAAGAGGAATGAGCAGTTCTTC. Translating gives CSVGPRGKRNEQFF.

For this clone: An end of the junction does not agree with germline; a read error may underlie this. This rearrangement joins TRBV7-7 to TRBJ2-7, with 9 bases lining up with TRBD1. The CDR3 has 17 amino acids. CDR1 and CDR2 (germline): SSHAT, FNYEAQ (reference sequence). The CDR3 sequence: CASTLRQGGRISYEQYF. The CDR3 DNA sequence: TGTGCTAGCACCCTCCGACAGGGGGGCCGCATCTCCTACGAGCAGTACTTC.

This clone has only a few counts. The rearrangement links TRBV25-1 to TRBJ1-1; 7 bases align to TRBD1. Per the germline V gene, CDR1 is MGHDK and CDR2 is SYGVNS. After removal of 0 bases from V and 6 bases from J, the junction contained 1 base not matched to a gene. This CDR3 is built from 13 residues. Written as DNA, the CDR3 is TGTGCCAGCAGTGAATATACAGGGGCTGAAGCTTTCTTT. It codes for CASSEYTGAEAFF.

This clone appeared a few times. The chain joins TRBV6-2 or TRBV6-3 to TRBJ2-7; D ambiguous. This CDR3 is 12 amino acids long. Germline values: CDR1 MNHEY, CDR2 SVGEGT. Trimming pared 3 bases from V and 4 bases from J, leaving 7 bases between. CDR3 bases: TGTGCCAGCAGTTATAATTATTACGAGCAGTACTTC. It encodes CASSYNYYEQYF.

This chain uses TRBV14 with TRBJ1-4; 7 bases are shared with TRBD1. The CDR3 loop spans 15 amino acids. With 1 base clipped from V and 8 bases from J, the junction kept 7 bases outside the gene matches. Germline CDR1 is SGHDN and CDR2 is FVKESK. The CDR3 nucleotides are TGTGCCAGCAGCCAAGGAGGGGGCGTGTGGGAAAAACTGTTTTTT. It translates to CASSQGGGVWEKLFF. Full variable domain (remainder filled in from reference TRBV14 and TRBJ1-4): EAGVTQFPSHSVIEKGQTVTLRCDPISGHDNLYWYRRVMGKEIKFLLHFVKESKQDESGMPNNRFLAERTGGTYSTLKVQPAELEDSGVYFCASSQGGGVWEKLFFGSGTQLSVL.

The J gene is TRBJ1-6, the V gene TRBV4-3; 10 bases agree with TRBD1. Germline CDR1 LGHNA, CDR2 YSLEER. CDR3 length equals 15 residues. V was pared by 1 base and J by 9 bases, with 3 bases of the junction left unmatched. CDR3 nucleotide sequence: TGCGCCAGCAGCCAAGCCGACAGGGGGCTTTCACCCCTCCACTTT. It translates to CASSQADRGLSPLHF.

The DNA for the CDR3 is TGTGCCAGCACCCTTAACGGACCGGTCGGCACAGATACGCAGTATTTT. This codes for CASTLNGPVGTDTQYF. The chain carries TRBV27 and TRBJ2-3; D is undetermined. Trimming removed 7 bases from V and 1 base from J, with 18 bases in between. This CDR3 has 16 amino acids. Germline V gene sequence: CDR1 MNHEY, CDR2 SMNVEV (reference sequence).

The genes are TRBV27 and TRBJ2-1; D unresolved. The CDR3 covers 13 residues. V was shortened by 9 bases and J by 5 bases, with 14 bases between the two germline ends. Germline V gene sequence: CDR1 MNHEY, CDR2 SMNVEV (reference sequence). CDR3 residues: CASSPAVDNEQFF. DNA of the CDR3: TGTGCCAGTTCCCCCGCGGTCGACAATGAGCAGTTCTTC.